These 20 T cell receptor beta chains came from one sample sequenced in a study of resident and recirculating memory T cells in vitiligo. This table comes from immunoSEQ multiplex PCR, and its TCRdb copy is limited to in-frame clones, with some not included. The sample includes roughly 76,000 clones, roughly 92% of them seen just once. The sequenced sample consisted of blood. These TCRs come from a male donor with vitiligo.

The chain joins TRBV5-6 to TRBJ2-3; 13 nucleotides align to TRBD2. CDR3 length equals 15 residues. J gave up 3 bases and V 4 bases, and 2 bases lay outside the gene matches. The V gene's germline CDR1 is SGHDT and CDR2 YYEEEE. CDR3 sequence (DNA): TGTGCCAGCAGCATGACTAGCGGGGGGACAGATACGCAGTATTTT. It encodes CASSMTSGGTDTQYF. Full variable domain (remainder filled in from reference TRBV5-6 and TRBJ2-3): DAGVTQSPTHLIKTRGQQVTLRCSPKSGHDTVSWYQQALGQGPQFIFQYYEEEERQRGNFPDRFSGHQFPNYSSELNVNALLLGDSALYLCASSMTSGGTDTQYFGPGTRLTVL.

The chain recombines TRBV5-1 with TRBJ1-1; D may be TRBD1 (5 bases). Trimming took off 4 bases at V and 5 bases at J, with 21 bases between the two ends. This CDR3 has 16 residues. The germline CDR1 and CDR2 sequences are SGHRS and YFSETQ. The CDR3 region has the DNA TGCGCCAGCAGCCTGCGTCCCCGGGGGGAAGGAACTGAAGCTTTCTTT. This translates into CASSLRPRGEGTEAFF.

The gene calls are TRBV30 and TRBJ2-5; D possibly corresponds to TRBD1 (5 bases). The DNA end is a closer match to TRBJ2-7, so the J assignment may be wrong. This CDR3 spans 12 amino acids. The germline CDR1 and CDR2 sequences are GTSNPN and SVGIG (reference sequence). The CDR3 DNA sequence: TGTGCCTGGAGTGGACAGCGCGACGAGCAGTACTTC. Translated: CAWSGQRDEQYF.

The V and J genes are TRBV27 and TRBJ2-3, with a tentative D call TRBD1 (8 bases). V was shortened by 2 bases and J by 3 bases, with 15 bases between the two germline ends. Looked up from germline, CDR1 is MNHEY and CDR2 is SMNVEV (reference sequence). The CDR3 is 16 amino acids. CDR3 residues: CASSLGTGGGTDTQYF. In DNA, the CDR3 is TGTGCCAGCAGTTTAGGAACAGGGGGGGGTACAGATACGCAGTATTTT.

The chain carries TRBV25-1 and TRBJ2-7, with TRBD2 as a possible D gene (6 bases). This CDR3 has 16 residues. Germline assignment: CDR1 MGHDK and CDR2 SYGVNS. Deletions cut 9 bases from V and 1 base from J, with 22 bases between. In DNA form, the CDR3 reads TGTGCCAGTCAGGGAGGTGGAGCAGGAAAATCCTACGAGCAGTACTTC. It is translated as CASQGGGAGKSYEQYF.

The CDR3 DNA reads as TGTGCCAGCAGCTTATCCAGGGGGTACGAGCAGTACTTC. Translating it yields CASSLSRGYEQYF. This chain links TRBV7-2 with TRBJ2-7; 7 bases map to TRBD1. The CDR3 length is 13 residues. Germline lookup yields CDR1 SGHTA and CDR2 FQGNSA. The trim removed 2 bases at V and 4 bases at J, leaving 2 bases unmatched.

The rearrangement uses TRBV27 and TRBJ2-1, with 7 bases matching TRBD2. Losses at the gene ends were 4 bases for V and 3 bases for J; bases not matched to a gene: 3. CDR1 is MNHEY, CDR2 SMNVEV, per germline (reference sequence). The CDR3 loop spans 14 amino acids. This CDR3 reads CASSWSSGYNEQFF. In DNA form, the CDR3 reads TGTGCCAGCAGTTGGTCTAGCGGCTACAATGAGCAGTTCTTC.

The rearrangement uses TRBV6-6 and TRBJ2-7; the match to TRBD1 covers 10 bases. The V segment lost 6 bases and the J segment 0 bases; nucleotides outside the gene matches: 5. Per germline, CDR1 MNHNY and CDR2 SVGAGI (reference sequence). This CDR3 region has 15 residues. CDR3 in amino acids: CASRKGQGSSYEQYF. The CDR3 nucleotides read TGTGCCAGCAGGAAGGGACAGGGGAGCTCCTACGAGCAGTACTTC.

The chain couples TRBV7-6 to TRBJ2-3, with a weak D call TRBD1 (6 bases). The CDR3 loop spans 15 amino acids. V lost 5 bases and J lost 2, with 14 bases in between. CDR1 is SGHVS and CDR2 is FNYEAQ in the germline V gene. The CDR3 region is CASSPGQIHTDTQYF. The CDR3 nucleotides are TGTGCCAGCAGCCCGGGACAAATCCACACAGATACGCAGTATTTT.

The chain is built from TRBV6-5 and TRBJ2-3, with 7 bases matching TRBD2. V lost 2 bases to trimming and J lost 4 bases; unmatched junction nucleotides: 6. This CDR3 is built from 15 residues. Germline-derived CDR1 and CDR2 are MNHEY and SVGAGI. This CDR3 reads CASSYGAGEADTQYF. CDR3 coding DNA: TGTGCCAGCAGTTACGGGGCGGGGGAGGCAGATACGCAGTATTTT.

In this sample, this clone turned up a few times. The chain links TRBV15 to TRBJ2-2; 8 nucleotides align to TRBD1. V trimming: 5 bases; J trimming: 3 bases; junction bases outside the gene matches: 11. CDR1 and CDR2 from the germline V gene are LNHNV and YYDKDF (reference sequence). This CDR3 comprises 17 residues. This CDR3 is CATSLRARGRDTGELFF. For the CDR3, the DNA is TGTGCCACCAGCTTACGCGCCAGGGGGCGCGACACCGGGGAGCTGTTTTTT.

The chain is built from TRBV7-8 and TRBJ2-7, with D perhaps matching TRBD2 (6 bases). CDR1 and CDR2 (germline): SGHVS, FQNEAQ. The CDR3 spans 15 residues. V lost 4 bases and J lost 2, with 15 bases in between. In nucleotides, the CDR3 is TGTGCCAGCAGCTCCAGCCTAGCGAAGACCTACGAGCAGTACTTC. Its translation: CASSSSLAKTYEQYF.

The CDR3 loop reads CATSGQGGVTEAFF. CDR3 nucleotide sequence: TGTGCCACCAGCGGACAGGGTGGAGTCACTGAAGCTTTCTTT. V is TRBV2 and J is TRBJ1-1; 8 nucleotides match TRBD1. Germline CDR1 reads SNHLY; CDR2 reads FYNNEI. This CDR3 is built from 14 residues. Trimming took 10 bases from V and 4 from J; bases not matched to a gene: 11.

V and J are TRBV6-5 and TRBJ1-2, with 10 bases matching TRBD1. The V gene's germline CDR1 is MNHEY and CDR2 SVGAGI. The V and J ends lost 5 bases and 2 bases, in that order; junction bases with no gene match: 5. The CDR3 contains 15 residues. The chain's CDR3 is CASSSPGQGNYGYTF. In nucleotides, the CDR3 is TGTGCCAGCAGTAGCCCGGGACAGGGGAACTATGGCTACACCTTC.

The V and J genes are TRBV5-1 and TRBJ1-2; D is possibly TRBD1 (5 bases). V lost 0 bases, J lost 6 bases, and 21 bases lay in between. Germline-derived CDR1 and CDR2 are SGHRS and YFSETQ. The CDR3 covers 17 residues. CDR3 DNA: TGCGCCAGCAGCTTGGCGATAGGGGACGGCGGGAGGGATGGCTACACCTTC. This encodes CASSLAIGDGGRDGYTF.

V usage is TRBV5-4 and J usage is TRBJ2-5; TRBD1 aligns across 7 bases. The trim removed 3 bases at V and 4 bases at J, leaving 9 bases unmatched. Germline V lookup: CDR1 SGHNT, CDR2 YYREEE (reference sequence). CDR3 length equals 15 residues. The CDR3 region has the DNA TGTGCCAGCAGCTCAAAGGACAGGTGGGGAGAGACCCAGTACTTC. This sequence encodes CASSSKDRWGETQYF.

This chain joins TRBV9 and TRBJ2-2, with D perhaps matching TRBD1 (5 bases). Trimming shortened V by 0 bases and J by 6 bases, and 12 bases separated the two germline ends. Germline V gene lookup returns CDR1 SGDLS and CDR2 YYNGEE. This CDR3 contains 15 residues. CDR3 coding DNA: TGTGCCAGCAGCGTAGGGACACTTCACGCCGGGGAGCTGTTTTTT. This translates into CASSVGTLHAGELFF.

The J gene is TRBJ2-3, the V gene TRBV6-1; TRBD2 aligns across 8 bases. The CDR3 extends over 15 amino acids. Germline V gene sequence: CDR1 MNHNS, CDR2 SASEGT. J gave up 1 base and V 0 bases, and 0 bases lay outside the gene matches. This CDR3 reads CASSEARGGTDTQYF. CDR3 DNA: TGTGCCAGCAGTGAAGCGCGGGGGGGCACAGATACGCAGTATTTT.

In its sample, this clone was seen once. V and J are TRBV7-9 and TRBJ2-3; 14 nucleotides agree with TRBD2. There are 18 residues in the CDR3. With 2 bases clipped from V and 3 bases from J, the junction kept 7 bases outside the gene matches. Looked up from germline, CDR1 is SEHNR and CDR2 is FQNEAQ (reference sequence). As DNA, the CDR3 is TGTGCCAGCAGCTTACGGAGACTAGCGGGGGGGGTGACAGATACGCAGTATTTT. As protein: CASSLRRLAGGVTDTQYF.

This CDR3 reads CASSVTNYSGNTIYF. CDR3 DNA: TGTGCCAGCAGTGTGACAAATTATTCTGGAAACACCATATATTTT. The chain is built from TRBV6-1 and TRBJ1-3, with D hard to call. V lost 4 bases and J 1 base, leaving 11 bases between the germline ends. This CDR3 spans 15 amino acids. Germline assignment: CDR1 MNHNS and CDR2 SASEGT.